This T cell receptor beta chain is from a study of post-analysis software for immune sequencing data. Study observations and caveats: Several TRBV segments were more frequent in patients than controls; TRBV5-6, TRBV5-1 and TRBV20-1 belonged to this group. The F measure placed samples prepared in the same batch into strongly shared clusters. A significant reduction in normalized Chao1 diversity was observed in multiple sclerosis patients versus controls.

Germline values: CDR1 SGHRS, CDR2 YFSETQ. The CDR3 has 13 amino acids. V gave up 7 bases and J gave up 1 base, with 11 bases separating them. Every TCR beta cDNA library bore unique molecular identifiers. T cells, about 0.95 to 11 million of them, yielded approximately 530,000 cDNA molecules. TCRdb processed the PCR reads anew with MiXCR; each CDR3 protein has one entry. Here the sample spans fewer than 900,000 distinct CDR3 sequences, approximately 44% being singletons. Of note for this clonotype: What it binds is not known.

This sequence joins TRBV5-1 and TRBJ1-1; TRBD1 might be the D (5 bases). The clonotype comes from a girl aged 10 to 17 with multiple sclerosis. Material for sequencing was blood. The CDR3 loop is CASRGGENTEAFF. DNA for the CDR3: TGCGCCAGCCGCGGGGGAGAGAACACTGAAGCTTTCTTT. Drawing the rest from reference TRBV5-1 and TRBJ1-1, the complete variable domain is KAGVTQTPRYLIKTRGQQVTLSCSPISGHRSVSWYQQTPGQGLQFLFEYFSETQRNKGNFPGRFSGRQFSNSRSEMNVSTLELGDSALYLCASRGGENTEAFFGQGTRLTVV.